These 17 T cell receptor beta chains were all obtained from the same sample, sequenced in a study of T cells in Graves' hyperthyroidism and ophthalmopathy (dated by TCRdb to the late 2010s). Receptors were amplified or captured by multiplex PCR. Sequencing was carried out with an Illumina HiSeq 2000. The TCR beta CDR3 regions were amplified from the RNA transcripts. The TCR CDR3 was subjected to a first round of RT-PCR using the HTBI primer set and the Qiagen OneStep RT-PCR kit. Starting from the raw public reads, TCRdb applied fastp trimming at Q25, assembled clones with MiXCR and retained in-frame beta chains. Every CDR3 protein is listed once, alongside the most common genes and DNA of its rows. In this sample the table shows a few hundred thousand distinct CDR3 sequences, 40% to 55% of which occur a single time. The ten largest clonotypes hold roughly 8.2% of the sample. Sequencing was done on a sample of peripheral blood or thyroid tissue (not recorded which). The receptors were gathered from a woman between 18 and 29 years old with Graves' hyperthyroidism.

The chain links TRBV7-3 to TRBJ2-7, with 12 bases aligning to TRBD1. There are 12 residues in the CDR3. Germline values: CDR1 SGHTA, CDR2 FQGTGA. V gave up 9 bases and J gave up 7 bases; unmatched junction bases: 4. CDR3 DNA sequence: TGTGCCAGTGGGACAGGGGGCGATGAGCAGTACTTC. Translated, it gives CASGTGGDEQYF.

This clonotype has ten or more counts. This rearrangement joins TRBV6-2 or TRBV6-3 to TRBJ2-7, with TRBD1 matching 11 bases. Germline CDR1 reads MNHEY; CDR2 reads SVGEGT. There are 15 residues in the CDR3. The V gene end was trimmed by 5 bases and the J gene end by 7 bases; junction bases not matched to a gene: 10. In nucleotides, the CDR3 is TGTGCCAGCAGTCCTTGGGGACAGGGGGACGATGAGCAGTACTTC. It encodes CASSPWGQGDDEQYF.

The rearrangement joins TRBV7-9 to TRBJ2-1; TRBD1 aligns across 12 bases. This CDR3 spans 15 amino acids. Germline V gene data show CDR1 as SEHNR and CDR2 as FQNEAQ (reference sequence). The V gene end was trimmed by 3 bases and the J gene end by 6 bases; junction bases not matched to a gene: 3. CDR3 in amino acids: CASSFGTGGINEQFF. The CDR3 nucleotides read TGTGCCAGCAGCTTTGGGACAGGGGGCATCAATGAGCAGTTCTTC. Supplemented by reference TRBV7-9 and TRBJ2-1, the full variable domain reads DTGVSQNPRHKITKRGQNVTFRCDPISEHNRLYWYRQTLGQGPEFLTYFQNEAQLEKSRLLSDRFSAERPKGSFSTLEIQRTEQGDSAMYLCASSFGTGGINEQFFGPGTRLTVL.

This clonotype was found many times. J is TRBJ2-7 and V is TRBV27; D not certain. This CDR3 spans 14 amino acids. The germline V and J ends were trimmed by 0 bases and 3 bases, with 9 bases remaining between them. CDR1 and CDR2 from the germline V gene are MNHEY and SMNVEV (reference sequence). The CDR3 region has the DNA TGTGCCAGCAGTTTATCGGGCAGGATCTACGAGCAGTACTTC. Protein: CASSLSGRIYEQYF.

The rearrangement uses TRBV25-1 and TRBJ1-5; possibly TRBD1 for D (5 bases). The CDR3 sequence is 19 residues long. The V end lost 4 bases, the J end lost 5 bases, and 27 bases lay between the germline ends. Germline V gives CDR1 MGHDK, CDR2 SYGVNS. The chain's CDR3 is CASSASGSGDSLRYQPQHF. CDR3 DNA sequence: TGTGCCAGCAGTGCTAGTGGGTCCGGGGACTCGCTTCGTTATCAGCCCCAGCATTTT.

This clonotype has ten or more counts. CDR3 in amino acids: CASSFTGAHSPLHF. The CDR3 DNA sequence: TGCGCCAGCAGCTTTACAGGGGCGCATTCACCCCTCCACTTT. V is TRBV5-1 and J is TRBJ1-6; the match to TRBD1 covers 7 bases. From germline, CDR1 is SGHRS and CDR2 YFSETQ. The CDR3 extends over 14 amino acids. Trimming at V came to 2 bases and at J to 8 bases, leaving 4 bases not matched to a gene.

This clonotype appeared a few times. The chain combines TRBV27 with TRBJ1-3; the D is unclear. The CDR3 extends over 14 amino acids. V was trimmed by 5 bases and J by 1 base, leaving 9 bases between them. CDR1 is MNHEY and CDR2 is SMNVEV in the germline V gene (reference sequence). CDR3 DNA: TGTGCCAGCAGTACCTCGGGTTCTGGAAACACCATATATTTT. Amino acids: CASSTSGSGNTIYF.

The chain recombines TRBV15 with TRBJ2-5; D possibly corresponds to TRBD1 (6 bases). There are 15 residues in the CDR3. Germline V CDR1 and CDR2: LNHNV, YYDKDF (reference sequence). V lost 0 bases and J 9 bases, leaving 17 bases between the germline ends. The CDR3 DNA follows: TGTGCCACCAGCAGAGACCAGGGGCGCAATCAGCCCCAGTACTTC. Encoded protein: CATSRDQGRNQPQYF. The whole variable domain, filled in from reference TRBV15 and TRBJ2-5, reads DAMVIQNPRYQVTQFGKPVTLSCSQTLNHNVMYWYQQKSSQAPKLLFHYYDKDFNNEADTPDNFQSRRPNTSFCFLDIRSPGLGDTAMYLCATSRDQGRNQPQYFGPGTRLLVL.

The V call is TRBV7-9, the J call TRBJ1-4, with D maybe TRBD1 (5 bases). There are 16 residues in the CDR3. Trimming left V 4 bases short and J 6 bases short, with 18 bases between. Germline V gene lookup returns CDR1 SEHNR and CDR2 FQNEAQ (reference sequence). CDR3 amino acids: CASSSLGDSIYEKLFF. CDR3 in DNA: TGTGCCAGCAGCTCCCTTGGGGACTCAATTTATGAAAAACTGTTTTTT.

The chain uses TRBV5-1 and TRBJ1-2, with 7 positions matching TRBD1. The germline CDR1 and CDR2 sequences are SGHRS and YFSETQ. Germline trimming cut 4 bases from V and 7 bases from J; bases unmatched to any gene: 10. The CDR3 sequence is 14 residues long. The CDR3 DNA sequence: TGCGCCAGCAGCCAAGGGGACAGAATTCGTGGCTACACCTTC. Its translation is CASSQGDRIRGYTF. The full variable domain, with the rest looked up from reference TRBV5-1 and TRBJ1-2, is KAGVTQTPRYLIKTRGQQVTLSCSPISGHRSVSWYQQTPGQGLQFLFEYFSETQRNKGNFPGRFSGRQFSNSRSEMNVSTLELGDSALYLCASSQGDRIRGYTFGSGTRLTVV.

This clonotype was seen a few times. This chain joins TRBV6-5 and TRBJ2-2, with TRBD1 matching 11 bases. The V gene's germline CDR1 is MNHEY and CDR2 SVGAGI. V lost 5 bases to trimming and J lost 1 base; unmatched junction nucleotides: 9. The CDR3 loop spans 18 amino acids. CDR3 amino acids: CASSDRGTGGWNTGELFF. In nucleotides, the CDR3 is TGTGCCAGCAGTGACCGCGGGACAGGGGGGTGGAACACCGGGGAGCTGTTTTTT.

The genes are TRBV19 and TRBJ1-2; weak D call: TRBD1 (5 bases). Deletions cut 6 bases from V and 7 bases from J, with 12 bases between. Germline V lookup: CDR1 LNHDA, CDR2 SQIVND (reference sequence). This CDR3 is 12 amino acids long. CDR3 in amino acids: CASRQEGTGYTF. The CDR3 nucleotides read TGTGCCAGTAGACAGGAGGGAACTGGCTACACCTTC.

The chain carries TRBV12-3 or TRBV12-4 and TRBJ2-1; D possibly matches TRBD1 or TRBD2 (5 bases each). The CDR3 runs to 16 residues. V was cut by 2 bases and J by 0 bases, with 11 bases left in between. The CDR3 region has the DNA TGTGCCAGCAGTTTATGGGGCGGGTACTCCTACAATGAGCAGTTCTTC. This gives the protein CASSLWGGYSYNEQFF.

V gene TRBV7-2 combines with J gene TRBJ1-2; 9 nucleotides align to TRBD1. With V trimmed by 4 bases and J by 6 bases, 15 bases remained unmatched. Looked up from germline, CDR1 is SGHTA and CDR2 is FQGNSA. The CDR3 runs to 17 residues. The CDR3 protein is CASSSTGGTGVPNGYTF. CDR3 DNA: TGTGCCAGCAGCTCGACAGGGGGTACAGGTGTCCCGAATGGCTACACCTTC.

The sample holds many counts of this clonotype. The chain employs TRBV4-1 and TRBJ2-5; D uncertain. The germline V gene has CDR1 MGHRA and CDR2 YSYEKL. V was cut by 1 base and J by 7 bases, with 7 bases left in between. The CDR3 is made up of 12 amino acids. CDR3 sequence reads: CASSQVLGTQYF. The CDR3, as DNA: TGCGCCAGCAGCCAAGTACTTGGGACCCAGTACTTC.

The CDR3: CASSLASRQEIGEQYF. CDR3 nucleotides: TGTGCCAGCAGCTTGGCCTCAAGACAGGAGATCGGGGAGCAGTACTTC. This sequence joins TRBV5-6 and TRBJ2-7; D is possibly TRBD1 (6 bases). V was cut by 0 bases and J by 7 bases, with 20 bases left in between. This CDR3 has 16 residues. Germline V gives CDR1 SGHDT, CDR2 YYEEEE.

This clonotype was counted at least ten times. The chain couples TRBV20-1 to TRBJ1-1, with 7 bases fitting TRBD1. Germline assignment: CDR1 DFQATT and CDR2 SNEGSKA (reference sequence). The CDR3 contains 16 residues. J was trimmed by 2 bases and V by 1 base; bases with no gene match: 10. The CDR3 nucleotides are TGCAGTGCTAGAGCACAGGGGTTGGGGGCCAACACTGAAGCTTTCTTT. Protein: CSARAQGLGANTEAFF.